A selection of T cell receptor beta chains follows, all from one sample in a study of T cell responses to AZD1222 COVID-19 vaccine. Sequencing was performed with immunoSEQ multiplex PCR; in TCRdb, only in-frame clones are kept and a portion is missing. The top ten hold around 0.5% of the sample, which has 250,000 or so clones, approximately 93% seen once. The material was peripheral blood, obtained on day 0 of AZD1222 vaccination. The receptor source for this set is an adult in good health. The CDR3 runs from the conserved cysteine through the conserved F or W.

TRBV19	TRBJ2-7	CASSETGLADTHSYEQYF
TRBV18	TRBJ1-1	CASSYTFTGVDTEAFF
TRBV5-5	TRBJ2-3	CASSGGPTGTSDSTDTQYF
TRBV6-4	TRBJ2-1	CASSDGTPSLYNEQFF
TRBV24-1	TRBJ1-3	CATRGGYSGNTIYF
TRBV28	TRBJ1-2	CASRQGDYGYTF
TRBV28	TRBJ2-1	CASSLSRGGVDEQFF
TRBV5-1	TRBJ2-3	CASSLANVPADTQYF
TRBV7-8	TRBJ2-1	CASTRGNEQFF
TRBV28	TRBJ2-1	CASSSRMDEQFF
TRBV5-6	TRBJ1-6	CASSRVGSYNSPLHF
TRBV18	TRBJ2-7	CASSRERDEQYF
TRBV21-1	TRBJ2-1	CASCYVRPHNEQFF
TRBV7-9	TRBJ1-6	CASSLRSANSPLHF
TRBV29-1	TRBJ1-5	CSVRGQGGDQPQHF
TRBV10-2	TRBJ2-7	CASSESGTGVREQYF
TRBV4-1	TRBJ1-2	CASSQTGANYGYTF
TRBV29-1	TRBJ2-1	CSVPGAPSSYNEQFF
TRBV4-1	TRBJ2-5	CASSQSGTTLQETQYF
TRBV7-9	TRBJ2-5	CASSLEGGGWETQYF
TRBV28	TRBJ2-2	CASRWTGQNAGELFF
TRBV7-4	TRBJ1-3	CASSPQGLGNTIYF
TRBV30	TRBJ1-6	CAWSVTRALHF
TRBV25-1	TRBJ1-2	CASSEWRDRVDGYTF
TRBV28	TRBJ2-3	CASSTSAGTDTQYF
TRBV24-1	TRBJ2-7	CATSEAGSSYEQYF
TRBV14	TRBJ1-1	CASSQQTGSAGEAFF
TRBV28	TRBJ2-2	CASSLDRGRAGELFF
TRBV6-5	TRBJ2-5	CASRSGQDRETQYF
TRBV2	TRBJ1-5	CASREGLTQPNQPQHF
TRBV28	TRBJ1-1	CASRAQGSNTEAFF
TRBV10-1	TRBJ1-2	CASSGSGASYGYTF
TRBV7-2	TRBJ2-4	CASSQNSDIQYF
TRBV5-1	TRBJ1-1	CASSPVAGAAEAFF
TRBV28	TRBJ2-2	CAAGDGANTGELFF
TRBV19	TRBJ2-3	CASSRAVVDTQYF
TRBV9	TRBJ2-5	CASSTPGGEETQYF
TRBV9	TRBJ1-6	CASSTRDKAYNSPLHF
TRBV4-3	TRBJ2-1	CASSQDRGSPPSSYNEQFF
TRBV9	TRBJ1-1	CASSKQGAGYTEAFF
TRBV28	TRBJ2-7	CASSRLNYEQYF
TRBV7-2	TRBJ2-1	CASSLGAGAGAREQFF
TRBV10-3	TRBJ2-2	CAISEGAGELFF
TRBV28	TRBJ2-7	CASSSFGTSRYEQYF
TRBV5-1	TRBJ1-4	CASSLGDGVLNEKLFF
TRBV5-1	TRBJ2-1	CASSPDTGNEQFF
TRBV5-4	TRBJ2-1	CASREGRLNEQFF
TRBV7-9	TRBJ2-1	CASSPGGGSSYNEQFF
TRBV5-1	TRBJ1-1	CASSLHGGQMSNTEAFF